This T cell receptor beta chain was identified in a study of cytomegalovirus exposure and HLA in healthy donors. Remarks on this clone: The antigen is undetermined.

Study-level findings and limits: Later on, an analysis found that several of the most significant clusters appeared to be linked to common viral pathogens, which included parvovirus B19. Certain indistinguishable V segments, among them TRBV6-2 and TRBV6-3, were excluded.

CDR3 size: 13 residues. Trimming took 6 bases from V and 10 from J, leaving 18 bases between them. In germline, CDR1 is MGHRA, CDR2 YSYEKL. PCR was performed using 60 Vbeta and 13 Jbeta primers. Original data processing: Later, an analysis found 75 million to 100 million unique TCR beta chains, and 10 million to 11 million of these were shared. TCRdb's table, derived via immunoSEQ multiplex PCR, lists solely in-frame clones and lacks some. V, J and clone size derive from that table, while D and trimming were established from the DNA sequence. Among under 200,000 clones listed, about 79% were seen once.

The V call is TRBV4-1, the J call TRBJ1-2, with D perhaps matching TRBD1 (5 bases). The sample taken for sequencing was PBMCs. The clonotype comes from a man aged 50 to 60 in good health and CMV-seropositive. CDR3 residues: CASRPLAGRVYTF. CDR3 bases: TGCGCCAGCAGACCCCTGGCAGGGCGCGTCTACACCTTC.